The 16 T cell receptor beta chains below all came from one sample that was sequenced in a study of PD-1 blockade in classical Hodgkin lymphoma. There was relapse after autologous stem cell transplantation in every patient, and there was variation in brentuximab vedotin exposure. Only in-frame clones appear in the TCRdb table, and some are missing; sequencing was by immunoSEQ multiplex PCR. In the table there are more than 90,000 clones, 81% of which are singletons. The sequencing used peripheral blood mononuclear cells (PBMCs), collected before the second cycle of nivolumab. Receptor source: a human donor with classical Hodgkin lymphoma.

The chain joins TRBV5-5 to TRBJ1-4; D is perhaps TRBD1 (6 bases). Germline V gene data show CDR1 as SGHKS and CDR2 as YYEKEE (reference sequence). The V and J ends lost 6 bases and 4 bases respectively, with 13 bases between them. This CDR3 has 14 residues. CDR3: CASTLDSNNEKLFF. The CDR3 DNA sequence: TGTGCCAGCACCCTGGACAGCAATAATGAAAAACTGTTTTTT. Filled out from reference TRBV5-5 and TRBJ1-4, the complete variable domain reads DAGVTQSPTHLIKTRGQQVTLRCSPISGHKSVSWYQQVLGQGPQFIFQYYEKEERGRGNFPDRFSARQFPNYSSELNVNALLLGDSALYLCASTLDSNNEKLFFGSGTQLSVL.

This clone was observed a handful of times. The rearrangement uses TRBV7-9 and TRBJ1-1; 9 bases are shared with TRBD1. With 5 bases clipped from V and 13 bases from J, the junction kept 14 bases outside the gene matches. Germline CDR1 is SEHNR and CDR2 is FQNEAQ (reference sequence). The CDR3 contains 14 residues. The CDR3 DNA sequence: TGTGCCAGCAGCCAAAGCGCGGGACAGGGTGTTGATTTCTTT. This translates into CASSQSAGQGVDFF.

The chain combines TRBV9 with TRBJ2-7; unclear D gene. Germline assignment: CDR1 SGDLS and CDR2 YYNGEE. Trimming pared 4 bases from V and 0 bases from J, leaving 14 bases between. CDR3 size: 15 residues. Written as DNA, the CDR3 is TGTGCCAGCAGCCCCCGCGAAGGCTTCTCCTACGAGCAGTACTTC. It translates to CASSPREGFSYEQYF.

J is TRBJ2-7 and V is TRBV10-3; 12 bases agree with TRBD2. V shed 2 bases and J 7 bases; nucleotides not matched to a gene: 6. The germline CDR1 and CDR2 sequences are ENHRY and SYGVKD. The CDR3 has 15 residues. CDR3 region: CAISERGLAGHEQYF. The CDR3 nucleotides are TGTGCCATCAGTGAGAGAGGACTAGCGGGACATGAGCAGTACTTC.

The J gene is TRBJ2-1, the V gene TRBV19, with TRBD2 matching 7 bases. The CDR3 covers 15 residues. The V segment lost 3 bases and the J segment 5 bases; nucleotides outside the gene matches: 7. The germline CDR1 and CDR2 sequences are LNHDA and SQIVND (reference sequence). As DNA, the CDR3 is TGTGCCAGTAGTATGATGATGGGACTAAACAATGAGCAGTTCTTC. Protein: CASSMMMGLNNEQFF.

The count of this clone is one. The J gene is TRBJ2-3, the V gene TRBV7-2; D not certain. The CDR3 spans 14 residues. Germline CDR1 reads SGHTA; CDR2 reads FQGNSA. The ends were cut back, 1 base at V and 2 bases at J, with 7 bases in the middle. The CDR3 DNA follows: TGTGCCAGCAGCTTAGGGCAGTTCACAGATACGCAGTATTTT. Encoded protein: CASSLGQFTDTQYF.

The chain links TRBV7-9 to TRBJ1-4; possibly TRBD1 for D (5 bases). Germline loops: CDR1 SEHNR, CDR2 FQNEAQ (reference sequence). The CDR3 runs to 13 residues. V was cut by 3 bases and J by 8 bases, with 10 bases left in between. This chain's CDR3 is CASSLGGDEKLFF. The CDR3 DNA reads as TGTGCCAGCAGCTTGGGAGGGGACGAAAAACTGTTTTTT. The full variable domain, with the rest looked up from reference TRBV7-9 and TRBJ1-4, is DTGVSQNPRHKITKRGQNVTFRCDPISEHNRLYWYRQTLGQGPEFLTYFQNEAQLEKSRLLSDRFSAERPKGSFSTLEIQRTEQGDSAMYLCASSLGGDEKLFFGSGTQLSVL.

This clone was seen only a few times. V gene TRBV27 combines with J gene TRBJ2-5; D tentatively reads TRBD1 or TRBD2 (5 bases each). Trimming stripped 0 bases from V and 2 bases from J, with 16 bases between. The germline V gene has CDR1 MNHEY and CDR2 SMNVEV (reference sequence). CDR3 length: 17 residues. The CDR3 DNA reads TGTGCCAGCAGTTTATCCCACCTACGGGGCACTCAAGAGACCCAGTACTTC. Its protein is CASSLSHLRGTQETQYF.

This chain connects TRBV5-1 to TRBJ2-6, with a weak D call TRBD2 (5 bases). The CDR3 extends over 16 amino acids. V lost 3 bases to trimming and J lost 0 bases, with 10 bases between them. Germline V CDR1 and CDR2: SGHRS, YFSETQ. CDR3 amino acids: CASSSLRDSGANVLTF. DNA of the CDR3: TGCGCCAGCAGCTCCTTACGGGACTCTGGGGCCAACGTCCTGACTTTC.

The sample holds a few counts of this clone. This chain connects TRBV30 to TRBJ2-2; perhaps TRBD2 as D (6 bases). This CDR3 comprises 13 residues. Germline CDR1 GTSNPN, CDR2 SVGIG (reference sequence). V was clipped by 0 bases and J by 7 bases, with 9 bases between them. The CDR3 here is CAWSVGRRGELFF. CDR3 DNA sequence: TGTGCCTGGAGTGTAGGGAGGCGCGGGGAGCTGTTTTTT.

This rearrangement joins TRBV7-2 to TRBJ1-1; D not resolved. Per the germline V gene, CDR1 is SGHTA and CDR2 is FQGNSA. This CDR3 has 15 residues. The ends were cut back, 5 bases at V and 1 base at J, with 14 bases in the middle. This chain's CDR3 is CASSPRRVANTEAFF. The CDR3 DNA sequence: TGTGCCAGCAGCCCGAGGCGGGTGGCGAACACTGAAGCTTTCTTT.

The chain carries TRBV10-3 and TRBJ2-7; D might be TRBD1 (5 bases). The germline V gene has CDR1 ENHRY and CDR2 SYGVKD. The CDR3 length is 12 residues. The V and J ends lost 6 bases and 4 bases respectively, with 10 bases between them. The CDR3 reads CAIRDILYEQYF. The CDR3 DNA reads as TGTGCCATCAGGGACATCCTTTACGAGCAGTACTTC.

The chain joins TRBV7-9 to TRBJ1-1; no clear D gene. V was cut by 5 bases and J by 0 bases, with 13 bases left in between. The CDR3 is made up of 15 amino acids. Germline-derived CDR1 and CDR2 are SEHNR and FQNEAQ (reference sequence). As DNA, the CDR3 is TGTGCCAGCAGCCCCCCCGGGTCGGTGAACACTGAAGCTTTCTTT. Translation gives CASSPPGSVNTEAFF. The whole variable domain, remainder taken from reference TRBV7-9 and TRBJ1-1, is DTGVSQNPRHKITKRGQNVTFRCDPISEHNRLYWYRQTLGQGPEFLTYFQNEAQLEKSRLLSDRFSAERPKGSFSTLEIQRTEQGDSAMYLCASSPPGSVNTEAFFGQGTRLTVV.

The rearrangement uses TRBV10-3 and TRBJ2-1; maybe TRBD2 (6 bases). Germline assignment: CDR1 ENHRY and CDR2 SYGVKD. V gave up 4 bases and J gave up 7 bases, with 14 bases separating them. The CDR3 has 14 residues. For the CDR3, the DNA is TGTGCCATCAGTGGGACGGGAGAGATAAATGAGCAGTTCTTC. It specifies CAISGTGEINEQFF.

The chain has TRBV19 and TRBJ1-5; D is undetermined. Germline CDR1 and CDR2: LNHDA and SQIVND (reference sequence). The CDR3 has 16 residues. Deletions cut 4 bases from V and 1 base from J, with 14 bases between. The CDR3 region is CASSRNRVDSNQPQHF. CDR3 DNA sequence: TGTGCCAGTAGTAGGAACCGAGTGGACAGCAATCAGCCCCAGCATTTT.

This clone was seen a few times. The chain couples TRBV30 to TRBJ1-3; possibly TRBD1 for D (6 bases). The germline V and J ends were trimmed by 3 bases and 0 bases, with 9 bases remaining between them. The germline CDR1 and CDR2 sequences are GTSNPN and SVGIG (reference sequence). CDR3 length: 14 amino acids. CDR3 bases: TGTGCCTGGAGCGCGACAGGCTCTGGAAACACCATATATTTT. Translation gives CAWSATGSGNTIYF.